The present T cell receptor (beta chain) was sequenced within a study of T cell changes during pregnancy in multiple sclerosis. Unmatched junction bases numbered 2, after V lost 1 base and J lost 1 base. The CDR3 has 15 amino acids. Germline lookup yields CDR1 SGHTA and CDR2 FQGTGA. Using immunoSEQ multiplex PCR, the repertoire was profiled, and TCRdb retains in-frame clones only, with some absent. Of tens of thousands of clones listed, roughly 90% are singletons. The source is a female donor with multiple sclerosis, enrolled in a pregnancy study. This material consisted of CD4+ T cells from peripheral blood mononuclear cells, taken in the second trimester of pregnancy. The chain links TRBV7-3 to TRBJ2-3, with 7 positions matching TRBD2. The CDR3 protein is CASSLNRGGTDTQYF. DNA of the CDR3: TGTGCCAGCAGCTTAAACCGGGGGGGCACAGATACGCAGTATTTT. The entire variable domain, with the rest obtained from reference TRBV7-3 and TRBJ2-3, is as follows: GAGVSQTPSNKVTEKGKYVELRCDPISGHTALYWYRQSLGQGPEFLIYFQGTGAADDSGLPNDRFFAVRPEGSVSTLKIQRTERGDSAVYLCASSLNRGGTDTQYFGPGTRLTVL.